This TCR beta chain was identified in a study of blood T cell repertoires in COVID-19. Living in 20 to 30 US areas, the participants were between roughly 18 and 89 years of age. Clinical histories supplied by participants themselves formed the basis of cohort assignment. The study counted Cohort 3 donors as recovered given two negative PCRs, clearance, or symptom resolution. Under the authors' procedure: It was from reference gene primer amplification that nucleated cell counts were estimated. The protocol was immunoSEQ multiplex PCR, while the TCRdb copy is restricted to in-frame clones and leaves out a portion. V and J calls and clone size are as listed in that table; D and trimming were resolved from the DNA. The data show about 370,000 clones, with roughly nine tenths seen just once and less than 1.2% held by the top ten. Trimming removed 4 bases from V and 5 bases from J, with 27 bases in between. Germline CDR1 is SGDLS and CDR2 is YYNGEE. CDR3 length: 18 residues.

The chain uses TRBV9 and TRBJ2-5, with D maybe TRBD1 (7 bases). The sequenced material came from PBMCs or T cells enriched from blood (not recorded which). The sequence was collected from a man aged 18 to 29 who had recovered from COVID-19. Here the CDR3 reads CASSLDEGLDRENETQYF. The CDR3 DNA sequence: TGTGCCAGCAGCTTAGACGAGGGACTTGACAGGGAAAATGAGACCCAGTACTTC.